The 32 T cell receptor beta chains reported below all come from one sample, sequenced in a study of long-term antiretroviral therapy in people with HIV. Assay version v3.0 of immunoSEQ was used, and it was run at survey level. Libraries were prepared by immunoSEQ multiplex PCR; TCRdb keeps only in-frame clonotypes and omits some of them. The repertoire holds approximately 22,000 clones, with approximately 80% as singletons. The sample here was unsorted PBMCs, taken 0.1 years before starting antiretroviral therapy. The receptors here all came from a man aged 18 to 30 with HIV.

CDR3 sequence: CASSLVGYGYTF. The DNA for the CDR3 is TGCGCCAGCAGCTTGGTAGGGTATGGCTACACCTTC. V and J are TRBV5-1 and TRBJ1-2, with D unresolved. Germline V gene sequence: CDR1 SGHRS, CDR2 YFSETQ. Trimming left V 0 bases short and J 5 bases short, with 5 bases between. The CDR3 is made up of 12 amino acids.

V gene TRBV6-4 combines with J gene TRBJ2-3; 8 bases map to TRBD2. Unmatched junction bases numbered 0, after V lost 4 bases and J lost 0 bases. The CDR3 contains 14 residues. The V gene's germline CDR1 is MRHNA and CDR2 SNTAGT. For the CDR3, the DNA is TGTGCCAGCAGTGCTAGCGGGAGCACAGATACGCAGTATTTT. Its translation is CASSASGSTDTQYF.

The chain combines TRBV19 with TRBJ2-6, with no clear D. Germline V gene sequence: CDR1 LNHDA, CDR2 SQIVND (reference sequence). V lost 6 bases and J 0 bases, leaving 9 bases between the germline ends. CDR3 length: 15 amino acids. CDR3 DNA sequence: TGTGCCAGTAGAAAGGTTTCCTCTGGGGCCAACGTCCTGACTTTC. Its translation is CASRKVSSGANVLTF. The full variable domain, its missing parts supplied by reference TRBV19 and TRBJ2-6, is DGGITQSPKYLFRKEGQNVTLSCEQNLNHDAMYWYRQDPGQGLRLIYYSQIVNDFQKGDIAEGYSVSREKKESFPLTVTSAQKNPTAFYLCASRKVSSGANVLTFGAGSRLTVL.

The rearrangement uses TRBV13 and TRBJ1-1; D not resolved. V shed 6 bases and J shed 0 bases, with 11 bases lying between them. The CDR3 loop spans 14 amino acids. Germline CDR1 reads PRHDT; CDR2 reads FYEKMQ (reference sequence). The CDR3 DNA sequence: TGTGCCAGCAGATTGGGGAGGATGAACACTGAAGCTTTCTTT. Protein sequence: CASRLGRMNTEAFF. The full variable domain, in which reference TRBV13 and TRBJ1-1 provide the parts outside the CDR3, is AAGVIQSPRHLIKEKRETATLKCYPIPRHDTVYWYQQGPGQDPQFLISFYEKMQSDKGSIPDRFSAQQFSDYHSELNMSSLELGDSALYFCASRLGRMNTEAFFGQGTRLTVV.

The chain uses TRBV11-2 and TRBJ2-5; perhaps D is TRBD1 or TRBD2 (5 bases each). The germline V gene encodes CDR1 SGHAT and CDR2 FQNNGV. V was clipped by 5 bases and J by 2 bases, with 12 bases between them. The CDR3 is 14 amino acids. The DNA for the CDR3 is TGTGCCAGCAGCACGGACTGGGGGCAAGAGACCCAGTACTTC. Protein product: CASSTDWGQETQYF. Looking up the rest from reference TRBV11-2 and TRBJ2-5 gives the full variable domain: EAGVAQSPRYKIIEKRQSVAFWCNPISGHATLYWYQQILGQGPKLLIQFQNNGVVDDSQLPKDRFSAERLKGVDSTLKIQPAKLEDSAVYLCASSTDWGQETQYFGPGTRLLVL.

V gene TRBV13 combines with J gene TRBJ2-1; 10 bases agree with TRBD2. The ends lost 5 bases at V and 2 bases at J; junction bases unmatched: 3. The CDR3 runs 15 residues. Germline V gives CDR1 PRHDT, CDR2 FYEKMQ (reference sequence). The CDR3 reads CASSRLAGTYNEQFF. CDR3 coding DNA: TGTGCCAGCAGCCGACTAGCGGGTACCTACAATGAGCAGTTCTTC.

The rearrangement links TRBV2 to TRBJ1-4; 7 bases line up with TRBD1. The CDR3 consists of 17 residues. Germline V gene lookup returns CDR1 SNHLY and CDR2 FYNNEI. Unmatched junction bases numbered 18, after V lost 6 bases and J lost 8 bases. The CDR3 DNA is TGTGCCAGCAGCGGAGAGGGAGGGACAGCCATTGGGGAAAAACTGTTTTTT. Its protein product is CASSGEGGTAIGEKLFF.

The chain joins TRBV4-1 to TRBJ1-2, with D hard to call. Germline lookup yields CDR1 MGHRA and CDR2 YSYEKL. This CDR3 comprises 15 residues. Trimming removed 2 bases at V and 1 base at J, with 11 bases between. CDR3: CASSQSPIINYGYTF. Written as DNA, the CDR3 is TGCGCCAGCAGCCAAAGCCCGATTATTAACTATGGCTACACCTTC.

CDR3 DNA sequence: TGTGCCAGCGGTTCAGGGGCAGCAGATACGCAGTATTTT. As protein: CASGSGAADTQYF. The V and J genes are TRBV5-5 and TRBJ2-3; D possibly corresponds to TRBD1 (6 bases). Germline CDR1 is SGHKS and CDR2 is YYEKEE (reference sequence). The CDR3 covers 13 residues. Trimming cost V 7 bases and J 4 bases, with 13 bases left between them.

This CDR3 is CASSVAPDGRNEQFF. CDR3 DNA sequence: TGTGCCAGCAGCGTAGCCCCAGATGGAAGGAATGAGCAGTTCTTC. V usage is TRBV9 and J usage is TRBJ2-1; D unresolved. Trimming shortened V by 0 bases and J by 7 bases, and 14 bases separated the two germline ends. CDR3 length equals 15 residues. Germline V gene data show CDR1 as SGDLS and CDR2 as YYNGEE.

The chain uses TRBV11-2 and TRBJ1-5; D remains ambiguous. This CDR3 region has 13 residues. Trimming stripped 0 bases from V and 4 bases from J, with 4 bases between. The germline gives CDR1 SGHAT, CDR2 FQNNGV. The CDR3 region has the DNA TGTGCCAGCAGCTTAGACCGGAATCAGCCCCAGCATTTT. The encoded protein is CASSLDRNQPQHF.

V and J are TRBV30 and TRBJ1-1; D unresolved. The CDR3 runs 13 residues. Looked up from germline, CDR1 is GTSNPN and CDR2 is SVGIG (reference sequence). V was shortened by 3 bases and J by 2 bases, with 10 bases between the two germline ends. This CDR3 reads CAWRSQANTEAFF. The CDR3 nucleotides are TGTGCCTGGAGGTCCCAGGCAAACACTGAAGCTTTCTTT.

The chain has TRBV28 and TRBJ2-1; D might be TRBD1 or TRBD2, each matching 5 bases. Trimming removed 5 bases at V and 6 bases at J, with 11 bases between. The CDR3 totals 13 residues. Germline lookup yields CDR1 MDHEN and CDR2 SYDVKM. In DNA, the CDR3 is TGTGCCAGCAGTCCTGGGGACCTCAATGAGCAGTTCTTC. It codes for CASSPGDLNEQFF.

The chain joins TRBV2 to TRBJ1-1, with no clear D. This CDR3 comprises 11 residues. CDR1 is SNHLY and CDR2 is FYNNEI in the germline V gene. With 8 bases removed from V and 8 bases from J, the gap between germline ends came to 12 bases. The CDR3 DNA follows: TGTGCCAGCGCCTATGAAGCCGAAGCTTTCTTT. Amino acid sequence: CASAYEAEAFF.

The rearrangement links TRBV11-2 to TRBJ2-7; D gene uncertain. This CDR3 has 14 residues. Germline CDR1 is SGHAT and CDR2 is FQNNGV. The V gene lost 1 base and the J gene lost 3 bases, with 10 bases spanning the gap. CDR3 bases: TGTGCCAGCAGCTTAGGGGGTATTGGCTACGAGCAGTACTTC. Protein: CASSLGGIGYEQYF.

The chain joins TRBV7-2 to TRBJ2-7; 10 nucleotides line up with TRBD1. The trim removed 5 bases at V and 3 bases at J, leaving 4 bases unmatched. The germline CDR1 and CDR2 sequences are SGHTA and FQGNSA. This CDR3 has 14 amino acids. The CDR3 is CASSPRTGGYEQYF. In DNA form, the CDR3 reads TGTGCCAGCAGCCCTAGGACAGGGGGCTACGAGCAGTACTTC.

The V and J genes are TRBV19 and TRBJ1-2, with D possibly TRBD1 on 5 matching bases. The CDR3 is 15 residues long. V lost 0 bases, J lost 0 bases, and 8 bases lay in between. Germline V CDR1 and CDR2: LNHDA, SQIVND (reference sequence). CDR3 nucleotide sequence: TGTGCCAGTAGTATAGACCCGACAGCTAACTATGGCTACACCTTC. Residues: CASSIDPTANYGYTF.

This clone occurred a few times. V usage is TRBV18 and J usage is TRBJ2-3; tentative D call: TRBD2 (6 bases). V dropped 2 bases and J dropped 8 bases, with 17 bases sitting between them. The V gene's germline CDR1 is KGHSH and CDR2 LQKENI. The CDR3 contains 15 residues. As DNA, the CDR3 is TGTGCCAGCTCACCAGGCGGGACCACGCATGGTACGCAGTATTTT. It specifies CASSPGGTTHGTQYF.

The V call is TRBV18, the J call TRBJ2-7, with 8 positions matching TRBD1. The CDR3 is 15 amino acids. With V trimmed by 2 bases and J by 0 bases, 3 bases remained unmatched. CDR1 and CDR2 from the germline V gene are KGHSH and LQKENI. Written as DNA, the CDR3 is TGTGCCAGCTCACCATCCAGGGGGCTCTCCTACGAGCAGTACTTC. Encoded protein: CASSPSRGLSYEQYF. The variable domain in full, with the rest retrieved from reference TRBV18 and TRBJ2-7, is NAGVMQNPRHLVRRRGQEARLRCSPMKGHSHVYWYRQLPEEGLKFMVYLQKENIIDESGMPKERFSAEFPKEGPSILRIQQVVRGDSAAYFCASSPSRGLSYEQYFGPGTRLTVT.

This sequence joins TRBV6-1 and TRBJ1-5; 9 nucleotides agree with TRBD1. This CDR3 contains 17 residues. The germline V gene encodes CDR1 MNHNS and CDR2 SASEGT. Trimming cost V 2 bases and J 2 bases; bases outside gene matches: 7. Here the CDR3 DNA reads TGTGCCAGCAGTGAATTCACAGGGGGCGTAGGCAATCAGCCCCAGCATTTT. It is translated as CASSEFTGGVGNQPQHF.

This rearrangement joins TRBV29-1 to TRBJ1-1, with unresolved D. V was shortened by 6 bases and J by 6 bases, with 2 bases between the two germline ends. Germline V gene lookup returns CDR1 SQVTM and CDR2 ANQGSEA. This CDR3 contains 8 residues. The CDR3 here is CSVPEAFF. The CDR3 DNA reads TGCAGCGTCCCTGAAGCTTTCTTT.

The chain recombines TRBV5-6 with TRBJ2-6; D is unclear. Germline CDR1 reads SGHDT; CDR2 reads YYEEEE. The V end lost 0 bases, the J end lost 0 bases, and 4 bases lay between the germline ends. The length of the CDR3 is 15 residues. This CDR3 is CASSLGNSGANVLTF. In DNA form, the CDR3 reads TGTGCCAGCAGCTTGGGGAACTCTGGGGCCAACGTCCTGACTTTC.

The chain carries TRBV5-6 and TRBJ1-6; tentative D call: TRBD1 (5 bases). The germline CDR1 and CDR2 sequences are SGHDT and YYEEEE. This CDR3 spans 16 amino acids. V was pared by 4 bases and J by 9 bases, with 20 bases between. CDR3 sequence reads: CASSPGGAGSRSPLHF. CDR3 sequence (DNA): TGTGCCAGCAGCCCAGGAGGTGCAGGGAGTCGTTCACCCCTCCACTTT.

The chain has TRBV28 and TRBJ2-5; D may be TRBD1 or TRBD2 (6 bases each). CDR1 is MDHEN and CDR2 is SYDVKM in the germline V gene. This CDR3 is built from 13 residues. V was shortened by 4 bases and J by 1 base, with 7 bases between the two germline ends. The CDR3 coding sequence is TGTGCCAGCAGTTCGGGGGCCCAAGAGACCCAGTACTTC. Its translation: CASSSGAQETQYF.

This chain uses TRBV28 with TRBJ2-2; D might be TRBD1 (6 bases). The CDR3 is 13 residues long. V was shortened by 6 bases and J by 7 bases, with 12 bases between the two germline ends. Germline CDR1 and CDR2: MDHEN and SYDVKM. This CDR3 reads CASSPGHFGELFF. CDR3 in DNA: TGTGCCAGCAGCCCGGGACACTTCGGGGAGCTGTTTTTT.

The V gene is TRBV28, the J gene TRBJ1-1; D remains ambiguous. The CDR3 extends over 16 amino acids. CDR1 is MDHEN and CDR2 is SYDVKM in the germline V gene. Deletions cut 3 bases from V and 0 bases from J, with 14 bases between. The CDR3 bases are TGTGCCAGCAGTTTTGATGCGTATGGCTTGAACACTGAAGCTTTCTTT. It specifies CASSFDAYGLNTEAFF.

The V gene is TRBV28, the J gene TRBJ2-1, with 11 bases identical to TRBD2. V was clipped by 2 bases and J by 1 base; unmatched bases: 4. The CDR3 runs to 17 residues. The germline V gene encodes CDR1 MDHEN and CDR2 SYDVKM. The DNA of the CDR3 is TGTGCCAGCAGTTTAGGCCGGACTAGCGGGTCCTACAATGAGCAGTTCTTC. Its translation is CASSLGRTSGSYNEQFF. Full variable domain (outside the CDR3, taken from reference TRBV28 and TRBJ2-1): DVKVTQSSRYLVKRTGEKVFLECVQDMDHENMFWYRQDPGLGLRLIYFSYDVKMKEKGDIPEGYSVSREKKERFSLILESASTNQTSMYLCASSLGRTSGSYNEQFFGPGTRLTVL.

The rearrangement joins TRBV5-1 to TRBJ2-2; TRBD2 matches at 8 bases. Germline V gives CDR1 SGHRS, CDR2 YFSETQ. The J segment lost 0 bases and the V segment lost 5 bases, leaving 9 bases of the junction unmatched. The CDR3 is made up of 17 amino acids. The CDR3 DNA reads as TGCGCCAGCAGAGGTGTAGCGGGACCCGCGAACACCGGGGAGCTGTTTTTT. It encodes CASRGVAGPANTGELFF.

The chain recombines TRBV6-6 with TRBJ1-5; no clear D. The CDR3 has 16 residues. Per germline, CDR1 MNHNY and CDR2 SVGAGI (reference sequence). Trimming pared 6 bases from V and 5 bases from J, leaving 20 bases between. The CDR3 here is CASSSTRLREHQPQHF. The CDR3 bases are TGTGCCAGCAGCTCTACCCGCCTCCGGGAGCATCAGCCCCAGCATTTT.

The genes are TRBV4-1 and TRBJ1-5; no definite D call. The V gene's germline CDR1 is MGHRA and CDR2 YSYEKL. V shed 9 bases and J shed 2 bases, with 17 bases lying between them. The CDR3 length is 15 residues. CDR3 residues: CASRTEPRGNQPQHF. The CDR3 DNA follows: TGCGCCAGTAGGACGGAGCCTCGAGGCAATCAGCCCCAGCATTTT.

The V call is TRBV18, the J call TRBJ1-4; TRBD1 matches at 7 bases. The CDR3 has 16 residues. CDR1 and CDR2 from the germline V gene are KGHSH and LQKENI. The trim removed 3 bases at V and 7 bases at J, leaving 11 bases unmatched. Written as DNA, the CDR3 is TGTGCCAGCTCACCCGGAGGGGGCGCACGGAGTGAAAAACTGTTTTTT. It codes for CASSPGGGARSEKLFF. Looking up the rest from reference TRBV18 and TRBJ1-4 gives the full variable domain: NAGVMQNPRHLVRRRGQEARLRCSPMKGHSHVYWYRQLPEEGLKFMVYLQKENIIDESGMPKERFSAEFPKEGPSILRIQQVVRGDSAAYFCASSPGGGARSEKLFFGSGTQLSVL.

CDR3 sequence reads: CASTDPRDTEAFF. CDR3 nucleotide sequence: TGTGCCAGCACCGACCCCCGGGACACTGAAGCTTTCTTT. The chain is built from TRBV2 and TRBJ1-1; no firm D call. The CDR3 extends over 13 amino acids. From germline, CDR1 is SNHLY and CDR2 FYNNEI. Trimming removed 7 bases at V and 3 bases at J, with 12 bases between.